The 20 T cell receptor beta chains given below trace back to one sample, sequenced in a study of control samples from healthy donors and cancer patients. Measured with immunoSEQ multiplex PCR; TCRdb has only the in-frame clones, and not every one. The repertoire holds approximately 190,000 clones, with roughly nine tenths as singletons. The material sequenced was blood. Source of these receptors: a man aged 25 to 45 in good health.

The V call is TRBV18, the J call TRBJ1-5, with D possibly matching TRBD1 (5 bases). This CDR3 region has 15 residues. CDR1 and CDR2 (germline): KGHSH, LQKENI. The V and J ends lost 3 bases and 0 bases respectively, with 9 bases between them. The CDR3 coding sequence is TGTGCCAGCTCACCCGACAGTATTAGCAATCAGCCCCAGCATTTT. This sequence encodes CASSPDSISNQPQHF.

In this sample, this clone turned up once. The gene calls are TRBV10-3 and TRBJ2-3; the match to TRBD2 covers 11 bases. The CDR3 covers 18 residues. Looked up from germline, CDR1 is ENHRY and CDR2 is SYGVKD. The junction had 8 bases not matched to a gene; V was cut back by 1 base and J by 2 bases. The CDR3 DNA sequence: TGTGCCATCAGTGAGTTCGTTACTAGCGGGAGTCCCACAGATACGCAGTATTTT. Amino acids: CAISEFVTSGSPTDTQYF.

Here the CDR3 reads CASSAGQGSTDTQYF. DNA of the CDR3: TGTGCCAGCAGCGCGGGTCAGGGAAGCACAGATACGCAGTATTTT. V and J are TRBV9 and TRBJ2-3; D might be TRBD1 (5 bases). This CDR3 region has 15 residues. Germline V gene lookup returns CDR1 SGDLS and CDR2 YYNGEE. Trimming shortened V by 3 bases and J by 0 bases, and 11 bases separated the two germline ends.

The chain joins TRBV19 to TRBJ2-1; D may be TRBD1 or TRBD2 (5 bases each). The V gene lost 2 bases and the J gene lost 8 bases, with 25 bases spanning the gap. CDR3 size: 18 residues. Germline CDR1 is LNHDA and CDR2 is SQIVND (reference sequence). The CDR3 loop is CASSIRGPGSPRHHEQFF. The CDR3 nucleotides are TGTGCCAGTAGTATAAGGGGACCAGGTAGTCCCCGCCACCATGAGCAGTTCTTC. Full variable domain (outside the CDR3, taken from reference TRBV19 and TRBJ2-1): DGGITQSPKYLFRKEGQNVTLSCEQNLNHDAMYWYRQDPGQGLRLIYYSQIVNDFQKGDIAEGYSVSREKKESFPLTVTSAQKNPTAFYLCASSIRGPGSPRHHEQFFGPGTRLTVL.

The chain employs TRBV18 and TRBJ1-5; 7 bases line up with TRBD1. Losses at the gene ends were 0 bases for V and 0 bases for J; bases not matched to a gene: 8. Germline assignment: CDR1 KGHSH and CDR2 LQKENI. This CDR3 is 18 amino acids long. CDR3 protein: CASSPPGQRNPSNQPQHF. The DNA for the CDR3 is TGTGCCAGCTCACCACCGGGACAGCGAAACCCTAGCAATCAGCCCCAGCATTTT.

V is TRBV6-5 and J is TRBJ2-3, with 11 bases aligning to TRBD1. The CDR3 is 13 residues long. CDR1 is MNHEY and CDR2 is SVGAGI in the germline V gene. V dropped 8 bases and J dropped 7; count of bases not matched to a gene: 5. The CDR3 loop is CASGDRGIHTQYF. As DNA, the CDR3 is TGTGCCAGCGGGGACAGGGGGATTCATACGCAGTATTTT.

This clone turned up a few times. The V and J genes are TRBV3-1 (or the pseudogene TRBV3-2) and TRBJ1-3; D gene ambiguous. The CDR3 consists of 15 residues. The germline gives CDR1 LGHDT, CDR2 YNNKEL (reference sequence). Deletions cut 1 base from V and 4 bases from J, with 11 bases between. The CDR3 nucleotides are TGTGCCAGCAGCCAAGTTCGCACATCAGGAAACACCATATATTTT. Amino acid sequence: CASSQVRTSGNTIYF.

V gene TRBV29-1 combines with J gene TRBJ2-7; weak D call: TRBD1 (6 bases). CDR3 length equals 14 residues. Germline V gene sequence: CDR1 SQVTM, CDR2 ANQGSEA. The ends were cut back, 0 bases at V and 4 bases at J, with 13 bases in the middle. This chain's CDR3 is CSVEDPRDKYEQYF. The CDR3 nucleotides read TGCAGCGTTGAAGATCCCCGGGACAAGTACGAGCAGTACTTC.

The V call is TRBV5-3, the J call TRBJ2-7; 8 bases match TRBD1. TRBV5-3 is designated an ORF whose function remains uncertain. The CDR3 has 16 residues. J was trimmed by 1 base and V by 1 base; bases with no gene match: 7. The CDR3 nucleotides are TGTGCCAGAAGCTTGTCGCAGGGGGCGGTTTCCTACGAGCAGTACTTC. Protein sequence: CARSLSQGAVSYEQYF.

The CDR3 nucleotides read TGTGCCAGCAGCTTCTCACAGGGCACTGAAGCTTTCTTT. This gives the protein CASSFSQGTEAFF. The chain is built from TRBV7-9 and TRBJ1-1; weak D call: TRBD1 (6 bases). The CDR3 covers 13 residues. Germline values: CDR1 SEHNR, CDR2 FQNEAQ (reference sequence). Trimming removed 3 bases at V and 4 bases at J, with 9 bases between.

The chain is built from TRBV2 and TRBJ2-3, with 9 positions matching TRBD2. The germline V gene encodes CDR1 SNHLY and CDR2 FYNNEI. V lost 4 bases to trimming and J lost 4 bases; unmatched junction nucleotides: 12. The CDR3 runs 17 residues. The CDR3 loop reads CASSGLAGAGDPDTQYF. DNA for the CDR3: TGTGCCAGCAGTGGGTTAGCGGGGGCCGGGGACCCAGATACGCAGTATTTT.

The chain employs TRBV6-6 and TRBJ2-7, with TRBD1 matching over 11 bases. This CDR3 is 15 amino acids long. J lost 3 bases, V lost 5 bases, and 6 bases had no gene match. Germline loops: CDR1 MNHNY, CDR2 SVGAGI (reference sequence). The CDR3 DNA reads TGTGCCAGCAGTGACAGGACAGGGGGCAACTACGAGCAGTACTTC. Its protein is CASSDRTGGNYEQYF.

The CDR3 bases are TGTGCCATCAGCGGGGACAGGGAGATCTATGGCTACACCTTC. This codes for CAISGDREIYGYTF. The genes are TRBV10-3 and TRBJ1-2; 9 bases align to TRBD1. The CDR3 extends over 14 amino acids. The germline CDR1 and CDR2 sequences are ENHRY and SYGVKD. V gave up 6 bases and J gave up 4 bases; unmatched junction bases: 6.

This chain uses TRBV5-1 with TRBJ2-1, with D unclear. Germline-derived CDR1 and CDR2 are SGHRS and YFSETQ. The CDR3 consists of 11 residues. The germline V and J ends were trimmed by 2 bases and 9 bases, with 6 bases remaining between them. CDR3 in DNA: TGCGCCAGCAGCTTTCGAGGTGAGCAGTTCTTC. Protein product: CASSFRGEQFF.

CDR3 amino acids: CASSPAGTNYGYTF. Here the CDR3 DNA reads TGTGCCAGCAGCCCTGCGGGGACCAACTATGGCTACACCTTC. The chain combines TRBV7-9 with TRBJ1-2; maybe TRBD1 (5 bases). V lost 5 bases, J lost 2 bases, and 12 bases lay in between. The CDR3 is 14 residues long. CDR1 and CDR2 from the germline V gene are SEHNR and FQNEAQ (reference sequence).

V is TRBV6-1 and J is TRBJ2-1, with unresolved D. Germline assignment: CDR1 MNHNS and CDR2 SASEGT. The CDR3 has 17 residues. Trimming removed 1 base at V and 0 bases at J, with 13 bases between. CDR3 residues: CASSEGSGRLSYNEQFF. Here the CDR3 DNA reads TGTGCCAGCAGTGAAGGGTCAGGTAGGCTCTCCTACAATGAGCAGTTCTTC.

The rearrangement joins TRBV10-3 to TRBJ2-2; TRBD1 might be the D (5 bases). The CDR3 runs to 19 residues. The germline gives CDR1 ENHRY, CDR2 SYGVKD. V was cut by 8 bases and J by 3 bases, with 28 bases left in between. The CDR3 region has the DNA TGTGCCATCCTTCGAGTAGGTACTTGGGAAAAAGGGGACACCGGGGAGCTGTTTTTT. Its protein is CAILRVGTWEKGDTGELFF.

The sample holds a few counts of this clone. The rearrangement uses TRBV10-3 and TRBJ2-1, with D unresolved. Germline CDR1 is ENHRY and CDR2 is SYGVKD. The CDR3 has 13 residues. V dropped 0 bases and J dropped 9 bases, with 9 bases sitting between them. The CDR3: CAISESQSGEQFF. Written as DNA, the CDR3 is TGTGCCATCAGTGAGTCTCAATCCGGTGAGCAGTTCTTC.

The chain is built from TRBV3-1 (or the pseudogene TRBV3-2) and TRBJ1-2; D gene unclear. The CDR3 spans 12 residues. Germline CDR1 is LGHDT and CDR2 is YNNKEL (reference sequence). Trimming pared 0 bases from V and 4 bases from J, leaving 3 bases between. The CDR3: CASSQEPYGYTF. CDR3 DNA sequence: TGTGCCAGCAGCCAAGAACCCTATGGCTACACCTTC.

This rearrangement joins TRBV7-9 to TRBJ1-1, with D possibly being TRBD1 (5 bases). V dropped 5 bases and J dropped 0 bases, with 16 bases sitting between them. Germline values: CDR1 SEHNR, CDR2 FQNEAQ (reference sequence). This CDR3 comprises 16 residues. The CDR3 sequence: CASSPPSGTVNTEAFF. In DNA, the CDR3 is TGTGCCAGCAGCCCACCCTCCGGGACGGTGAACACTGAAGCTTTCTTT.